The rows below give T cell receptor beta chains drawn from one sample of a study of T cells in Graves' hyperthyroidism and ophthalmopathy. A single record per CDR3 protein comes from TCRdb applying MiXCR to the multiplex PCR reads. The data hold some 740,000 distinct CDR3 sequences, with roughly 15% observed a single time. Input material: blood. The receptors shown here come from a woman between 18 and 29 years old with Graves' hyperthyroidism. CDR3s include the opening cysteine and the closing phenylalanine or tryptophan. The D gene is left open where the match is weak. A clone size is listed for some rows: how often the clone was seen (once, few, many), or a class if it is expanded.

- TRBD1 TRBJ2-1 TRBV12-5 CASGLSRDRGLEQFF TGTGCTAGTGGTTTGTCCCGGGACAGGGGGCTGGAGCAGTTCTTC
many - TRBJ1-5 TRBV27 CASSLDRTGQPQHF TGTGCCAGCAGTTTAGACAGGACGGGGCAGCCCCAGCATTTT
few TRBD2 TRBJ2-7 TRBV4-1 CASSQTPGTSGREQYF TGCGCCAGCAGCCAAACCCCCGGGACTAGCGGGAGAGAGCAGTACTTC
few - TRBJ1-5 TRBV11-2 CASSLYPGDNKNQPQHF TGTGCCAGCAGCTTATATCCCGGGGACAATAAGAATCAGCCCCAGCATTTT
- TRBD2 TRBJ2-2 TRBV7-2 CASSFMAGGNTGELFF TGTGCCAGCAGCTTTATGGCGGGAGGGAACACCGGGGAGCTGTTTTTT
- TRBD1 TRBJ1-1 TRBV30 CAGFRGEAFF TGTGCCGGGTTCAGGGGGGAAGCTTTCTTT
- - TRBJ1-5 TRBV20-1 CSARGQGGNQPQHF TGCAGTGCTAGGGGCCAGGGAGGCAATCAGCCCCAGCATTTT
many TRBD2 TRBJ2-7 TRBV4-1 CASSQVGLAGVGRYF TGCGCCAGCAGCCAAGTGGGACTAGCGGGAGTCGGCCGGTACTTC
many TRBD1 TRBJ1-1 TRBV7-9 CASIGTGRYTEAFF TGTGCCAGCATCGGGACAGGGCGATACACTGAAGCTTTCTTT
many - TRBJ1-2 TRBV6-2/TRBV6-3 CASSTAGFGYTF TGTGCCAGCAGTACCGCGGGGTTTGGCTACACCTTC
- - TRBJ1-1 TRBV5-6 CASGLGRNTEAFF TGTGCCAGCGGCTTGGGCAGGAACACTGAAGCTTTCTTT
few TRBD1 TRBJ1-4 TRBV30 CAWSRQGSNEKLFF TGTGCCTGGAGTAGACAGGGTAGTAATGAAAAACTGTTTTTT
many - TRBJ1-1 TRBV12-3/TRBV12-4 CASSLTGSNTEAFF TGTGCCAGCAGTTTAACAGGGTCGAACACTGAAGCTTTCTTT
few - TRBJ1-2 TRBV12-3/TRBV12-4 CASSFGGSGYTF TGTGCCAGCAGTTTTGGGGGTTCTGGCTACACCTTC
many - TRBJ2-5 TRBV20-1 CSASGGVKTQYF TGCAGTGCTAGCGGAGGGGTGAAGACCCAGTACTTC
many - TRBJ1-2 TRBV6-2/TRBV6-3 CASSYPTSIVNYGYTF TGTGCCAGCAGTTACCCGACCTCGATCGTAAACTATGGCTACACCTTC
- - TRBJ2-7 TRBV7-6 CASSLEPGGGNYEQYF TGTGCCAGCAGCTTAGAGCCTGGGGGGGGCAATTACGAGCAGTACTTC
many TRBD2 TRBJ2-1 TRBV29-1 CSVDLGGLADYNEQFF TGCAGCGTTGATCTCGGCGGGCTAGCGGACTACAATGAGCAGTTCTTC
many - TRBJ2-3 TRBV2 CASSVDGTPVDTQYF TGTGCCAGCAGCGTCGACGGGACGCCGGTTGATACGCAGTATTTT
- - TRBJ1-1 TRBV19 CASSPQGRNSEAFF TGTGCCAGTAGTCCCCAAGGGAGGAATTCTGAAGCTTTCTTT
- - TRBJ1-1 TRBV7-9 CASDPPRGFLGTEAFF TGTGCCAGCGACCCTCCTAGGGGGTTTTTAGGGACTGAAGCTTTCTTT
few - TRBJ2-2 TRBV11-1 CASSFDSPGGELFF TGTGCCAGCAGCTTCGACAGTCCGGGCGGGGAGCTGTTTTTT
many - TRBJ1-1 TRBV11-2 CASSLAHTEAFF TGTGCCAGCAGCTTAGCTCACACTGAAGCTTTCTTT
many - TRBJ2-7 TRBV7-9 CASSPRGEAYEQYF TGTGCCAGCAGCCCGAGAGGGGAGGCCTACGAGCAGTACTTC
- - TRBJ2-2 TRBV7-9 CASRGVIGELFF TGTGCCAGCAGAGGGGTTATCGGGGAGCTGTTTTTT
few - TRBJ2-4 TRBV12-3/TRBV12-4 CASGNGGFRNIQYF TGTGCCAGCGGAAACGGGGGTTTCAGAAACATTCAGTACTTC
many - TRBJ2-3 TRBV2 CASSLQSYTQYF TGTGCCAGCAGTCTTCAGAGTTATACGCAGTATTTT
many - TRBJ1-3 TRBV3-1 CASSQRGNTIYF TGTGCCAGCAGCCAACGGGGGAACACCATATATTTT
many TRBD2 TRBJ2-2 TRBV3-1 CASSHGRRGRQRAGELFF TGTGCCAGCAGCCATGGGAGACGCGGGAGGCAGCGAGCCGGGGAGCTGTTTTTT
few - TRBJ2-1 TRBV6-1 CASRMYNEQFF TGTGCCAGCAGGATGTACAATGAGCAGTTCTTC
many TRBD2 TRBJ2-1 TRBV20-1 CSARDPRLAGVGNEQFF TGCAGTGCTAGAGATCCTAGGCTAGCGGGAGTGGGGAATGAGCAGTTCTTC
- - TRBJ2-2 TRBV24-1 CATSDFRGQTGELFF TGTGCCACCAGTGATTTCCGGGGGCAAACCGGGGAGCTGTTTTTT
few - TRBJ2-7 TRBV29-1 CSVTNAYEQYF TGCAGCGTTACCAATGCCTACGAGCAGTACTTC
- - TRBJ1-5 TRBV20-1 CSASVLNQPQHF TGCAGTGCTAGCGTACTTAATCAGCCCCAGCATTTT
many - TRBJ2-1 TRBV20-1 CSAAWGKVNNEQFF TGCAGTGCCGCTTGGGGGAAAGTTAACAATGAGCAGTTCTTC
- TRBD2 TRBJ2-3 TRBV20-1 CSARVAGGRRTDTQYF TGCAGTGCTAGAGTAGCGGGAGGCCGCCGCACAGATACGCAGTATTTT
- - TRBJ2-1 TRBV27 CASSTFKGDMGPYNEQFF TGTGCCAGCAGTACTTTTAAGGGGGATATGGGACCGTACAATGAGCAGTTCTTC
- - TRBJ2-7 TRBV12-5 CASGLDLFDGTCEQYF TGTGCTAGTGGTTTGGACCTGTTCGACGGGACCTGCGAGCAGTACTTC
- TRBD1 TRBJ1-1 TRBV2 CASRVDRGLVEAFF TGTGCCAGCAGAGTGGACAGGGGGCTTGTTGAAGCTTTCTTT
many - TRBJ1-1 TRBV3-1 CASSRGVGETEAFF TGTGCCAGCAGCCGAGGGGTTGGTGAAACTGAAGCTTTCTTT